This section outlines one T cell receptor beta chain sequence together with its context. Its antigen is as yet unknown. As to time point: newly diagnosed GD, antithyroid drugs for less than 3 months. Extracted PBMC RNA gave rise to the TCR library. Arm-PCR with iRepertoire HTBI primers amplified the CDR3 regions for these TCR beta libraries. In the authors' workflow: In the combined samples, 62 TRBV and fewer than 15 TRBJ segments were identified. TCRdb re-derived calls from the multiplex PCR reads in MiXCR, one entry per CDR3 protein. Here the V and J calls rest on TCRdb's processing, not on the authors' analysis. The sample lists about 370,000 distinct CDR3 sequences; about 16% were seen once. The entry originates in a study of regulatory T cells in long-lasting Graves disease. Study context: Newly diagnosed Graves' patients had taken antithyroid drugs under 3 months.

Study findings and constraints: Newly diagnosed Graves' patients had higher TCR diversity than persistent ones. There was favoring of TRBV28, TRBJ1-2 and TRBJ2-5 in persistent disease.

The CDR3 length is 16 residues. Germline V CDR1 and CDR2: SGHTA, FQGNSA. The ends lost 5 bases at V and 4 bases at J; junction bases unmatched: 10. This rearrangement joins TRBV7-2 to TRBJ2-5; the match to TRBD1 covers 10 bases. The clonotype comes from a female donor with Graves disease. Sequencing was performed on peripheral blood mononuclear cells (PBMCs), taken at new diagnosis, from a patient treated with antithyroid drugs. CDR3 in amino acids: CASSTRQGAGGETQYF. DNA for the CDR3: TGTGCCAGCAGCACCCGACAGGGGGCCGGGGGAGAGACCCAGTACTTC.